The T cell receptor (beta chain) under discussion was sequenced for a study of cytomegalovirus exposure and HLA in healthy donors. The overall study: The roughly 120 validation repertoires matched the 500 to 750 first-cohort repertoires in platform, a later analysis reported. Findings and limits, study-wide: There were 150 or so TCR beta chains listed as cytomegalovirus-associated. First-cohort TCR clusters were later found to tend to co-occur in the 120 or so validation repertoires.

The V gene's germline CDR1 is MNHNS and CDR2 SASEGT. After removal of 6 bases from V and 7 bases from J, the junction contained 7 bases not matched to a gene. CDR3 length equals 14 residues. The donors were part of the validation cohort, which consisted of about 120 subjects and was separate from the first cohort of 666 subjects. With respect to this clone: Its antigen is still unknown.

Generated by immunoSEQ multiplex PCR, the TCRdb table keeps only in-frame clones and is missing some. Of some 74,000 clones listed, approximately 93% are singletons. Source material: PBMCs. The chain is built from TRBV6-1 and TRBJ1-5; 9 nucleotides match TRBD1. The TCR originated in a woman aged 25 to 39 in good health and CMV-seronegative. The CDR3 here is CASRGGTGSQPQHF. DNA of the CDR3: TGTGCCAGCAGGGGGGGGACAGGGTCCCAGCCCCAGCATTTT.